Listed below are T cell receptor beta chains from one sample, sequenced in a study of OX40 agonist ivuxolimab in advanced cancers. Sequencing used immunoSEQ multiplex PCR; TCRdb keeps in-frame clones, though not all of them. This table has 20,000 to 30,000 clones, 83% appearing once. The source material was CD4+ or CD8+ T cells sorted from blood, sampled in a trial of the OX40 agonist ivuxolimab. The receptor source for this set is an adult with an advanced solid tumor such as melanoma, head and neck, liver or kidney cancer. Both conserved end residues are part of each CDR3. Fields, in order: clone size, D gene, J gene, V gene, CDR3 protein, CDR3 DNA. D genes are given only for firm matches. A row's size may be missing; if present it is once, few, many or a size class.

abundance: once; d_gene: TRBD1; j_gene: TRBJ1-2; v_gene: TRBV7-9; CDR3aa: CASNRGLYGYTF; CDR3nt: TGTGCCAGTAACAGGGGACTCTATGGCTACACCTTC
abundance: .; d_gene: .; j_gene: TRBJ1-6; v_gene: TRBV6-1; CDR3aa: CASSDRLGHQSSYNSPLHF; CDR3nt: TGTGCCAGCAGTGATAGGCTGGGACATCAGAGCTCCTATAATTCACCCCTCCACTTT
abundance: .; d_gene: .; j_gene: TRBJ1-3; v_gene: TRBV5-5; CDR3aa: CASSPEAVDSGNTIYF; CDR3nt: TGTGCCAGCAGCCCGGAGGCAGTCGACTCTGGAAACACCATATATTTT
abundance: .; d_gene: .; j_gene: TRBJ2-3; v_gene: TRBV19; CDR3aa: CASSLRAGQPNLGYF; CDR3nt: TGTGCCAGTAGTCTGAGGGCGGGACAGCCGAACCTGGGGTATTTT
abundance: .; d_gene: TRBD1; j_gene: TRBJ2-7; v_gene: TRBV9; CDR3aa: CASNQGTGNEQYF; CDR3nt: TGTGCCAGCAACCAAGGGACAGGGAACGAGCAGTACTTC
abundance: .; d_gene: .; j_gene: TRBJ1-1; v_gene: TRBV30; CDR3aa: CAWTNGAGNTEAFF; CDR3nt: TGTGCCTGGACCAACGGGGCAGGGAACACTGAAGCTTTCTTT
abundance: .; d_gene: .; j_gene: TRBJ1-1; v_gene: TRBV10-3; CDR3aa: CAISEEGMNTEAFF; CDR3nt: TGTGCCATCAGTGAGGAGGGGATGAACACTGAAGCTTTCTTT
abundance: .; d_gene: .; j_gene: TRBJ1-6; v_gene: TRBV7-3; CDR3aa: CASSPPAAYNSPLHF; CDR3nt: TGTGCCAGCAGCCCGCCGGCAGCATATAATTCACCCCTCCACTTT
abundance: few; d_gene: .; j_gene: TRBJ2-7; v_gene: TRBV19; CDR3aa: CASSWGNTVSYEQYF; CDR3nt: TGTGCCAGTAGTTGGGGGAATACGGTATCCTACGAGCAGTACTTC
abundance: .; d_gene: .; j_gene: TRBJ1-2; v_gene: TRBV19; CDR3aa: CASSSGQGYLGYTF; CDR3nt: TGTGCCAGTAGTAGCGGCCAGGGCTATCTTGGCTACACCTTC
abundance: .; d_gene: .; j_gene: TRBJ2-7; v_gene: TRBV6-5; CDR3aa: CASSYKRGVEQYF; CDR3nt: TGTGCCAGCAGTTATAAAAGAGGGGTCGAGCAGTACTTC
abundance: .; d_gene: TRBD2; j_gene: TRBJ2-3; v_gene: TRBV28; CDR3aa: CASSLRAGGSTDTQYF; CDR3nt: TGTGCCAGCAGTCTCAGAGCGGGGGGTAGCACAGATACGCAGTATTTT
abundance: .; d_gene: .; j_gene: TRBJ2-7; v_gene: TRBV29-1; CDR3aa: CSVESRTNYEQYF; CDR3nt: TGCAGCGTTGAATCTCGGACAAACTACGAGCAGTACTTC
abundance: .; d_gene: .; j_gene: TRBJ2-2; v_gene: TRBV4-1; CDR3aa: CASSQGLNTGELFF; CDR3nt: TGCGCCAGCAGCCAAGGTCTGAACACCGGGGAGCTGTTTTTT